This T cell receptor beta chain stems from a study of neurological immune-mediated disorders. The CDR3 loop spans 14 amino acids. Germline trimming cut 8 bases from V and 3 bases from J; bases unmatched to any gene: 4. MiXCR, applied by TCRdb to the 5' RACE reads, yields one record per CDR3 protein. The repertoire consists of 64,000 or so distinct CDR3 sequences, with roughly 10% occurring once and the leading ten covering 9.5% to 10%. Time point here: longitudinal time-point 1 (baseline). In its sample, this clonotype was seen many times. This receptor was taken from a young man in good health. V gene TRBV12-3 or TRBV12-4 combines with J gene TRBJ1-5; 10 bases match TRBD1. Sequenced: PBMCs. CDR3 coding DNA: TGTGCCAGCCGAGGGACAGGGGTCAATCAGCCCCAGCATTTT. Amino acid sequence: CASRGTGVNQPQHF.